Many counts were recorded for the clone carrying this T cell receptor beta chain. Antigen specificity is unknown. The entry originates in a study of response to subunit inactivated influenza vaccine. Study-wide results and limits: Authors proposed each seasonal influenza vaccination draws in few new T cells.

In TCRdb, the RT-PCR reads were re-called with MiXCR into one record per CDR3 protein. The sample has approximately 570,000 distinct CDR3 sequences; less than 8% are singletons. Trimming left V 2 bases short and J 0 bases short, with 6 bases between. The CDR3 length is 14 residues. The chain uses TRBV12-3 or TRBV12-4 and TRBJ2-3, with D unresolved. The TCR sequence derives from a man aged 45 to 75 who received an inactivated influenza vaccine. Sequenced material: PBMCs from blood, taken roughly 24 months after vaccination. The CDR3 sequence is CASSLFSSTDTQYF. CDR3 DNA: TGTGCCAGCAGTTTATTTAGCAGCACAGATACGCAGTATTTT.